The 7 T cell receptor beta chains in this list originate from one sample, sequenced in a study of metastatic and nonmetastatic thyroid tumors (dated by TCRdb to 2018 to 2020). Before undergoing thyroid surgery, none of the patients had been given any kind of treatment. The library was made by PCR. The sequencing machine was an Illumina HiSeq 4000. TCRdb reran the public reads through fastp at Q25 and MiXCR, keeping productive beta chains. This sample holds about 10,000 clones; approximately 22% were observed only once. Of the sample, 17% is held by the ten largest clones. Source material: adjacent normal tissue. These receptors were taken from a female donor with papillary thyroid cancer or a benign thyroid nodule (not recorded which). Some clones in this sample may be carry-over from other donors' samples.

There are many counts of this clone. The J gene is TRBJ2-7, the V gene TRBV5-6; 7 nucleotides agree with TRBD1. Germline V gene data show CDR1 as SGHDT and CDR2 as YYEEEE. This CDR3 is 14 amino acids long. V trimming: 4 bases; J trimming: 2 bases; junction bases outside the gene matches: 6. This CDR3 reads CASSISGTAYEQYF. For the CDR3, the DNA is TGTGCCAGCAGCATTTCCGGGACAGCCTACGAGCAGTACTTC.

The chain joins TRBV9 to TRBJ1-5; weak D call: TRBD1 (5 bases). Looked up from germline, CDR1 is SGDLS and CDR2 is YYNGEE. This CDR3 contains 15 residues. V gave up 7 bases and J gave up 4 bases, with 18 bases separating them. This CDR3 reads CASGTTADFNQPQHF. Here the CDR3 DNA reads TGTGCCAGCGGAACGACAGCGGACTTTAATCAGCCCCAGCATTTT.

On this clone itself: The junction and the germline gene differ at one end; a read error may be behind it. The chain couples TRBV6-1 to TRBJ2-2; the match to TRBD1 covers 9 bases. The germline V gene has CDR1 MNHNS and CDR2 SASEGT. The CDR3 runs 17 residues. The CDR3 protein is CASSLTPGQGGTGELFF. The CDR3 coding sequence is TGTGCCAGCAGCCTTACACCGGGACAGGGTGGCACCGGGGAGCTGTTTTTC.

V gene TRBV12-3 or TRBV12-4 combines with J gene TRBJ2-1; TRBD1 matches 12 bases. J lost 7 bases, V lost 7 bases, and 20 bases had no gene match. The CDR3 has 19 amino acids. CDR3: CASIWGQGATTGSKNEQFF. The CDR3 region has the DNA TGTGCCAGCATTTGGGGACAGGGGGCGACTACCGGGAGCAAAAATGAGCAGTTCTTC.

There are a few counts of this clone. A much larger clonotype is one base distant, so this may be a read error. Other DNA variants within this sample encode the same CDR3. This rearrangement joins TRBV9 to TRBJ2-5; D assignment may be TRBD1 or TRBD2 (5 bases each). The CDR3 loop spans 15 amino acids. V was shortened by 5 bases and J by 3 bases, with 17 bases between the two germline ends. Germline V gives CDR1 SGDLS, CDR2 YYNGEE. The CDR3, as DNA: TGTGCCAGCAGTCTCCGCCGGGGCAGAGAAGAGACCCAGTACTTC. Translated, it gives CASSLRRGREETQYF. The full variable domain, its missing parts supplied by reference TRBV9 and TRBJ2-5, is DSGVTQTPKHLITATGQRVTLRCSPRSGDLSVYWYQQSLDQGLQFLIQYYNGEERAKGNILERFSAQQFPDLHSELNLSSLELGDSALYFCASSLRRGREETQYFGPGTRLLVL.

This clone turned up a few times. The chain combines TRBV6-6 with TRBJ2-1; TRBD2 matches at 9 bases. The CDR3 runs 15 residues. The junction had 1 base not matched to a gene; V was cut back by 0 bases and J by 4 bases. Germline CDR1 MNHNY, CDR2 SVGAGI (reference sequence). CDR3: CASSYSAGGYNEQFF. The CDR3 nucleotides are TGTGCCAGCAGTTACTCCGCGGGAGGGTACAATGAGCAGTTCTTC.

This clone was detected many times. The rearrangement uses TRBV20-1 and TRBJ2-1; D gene unclear. Germline V lookup: CDR1 DFQATT, CDR2 SNEGSKA (reference sequence). The V end lost 1 base, the J end lost 5 bases, and 6 bases lay between the germline ends. CDR3 size: 12 residues. The CDR3 spells CSARGAHNEQFF. CDR3 coding DNA: TGCAGTGCTAGAGGGGCCCACAATGAGCAGTTCTTC.